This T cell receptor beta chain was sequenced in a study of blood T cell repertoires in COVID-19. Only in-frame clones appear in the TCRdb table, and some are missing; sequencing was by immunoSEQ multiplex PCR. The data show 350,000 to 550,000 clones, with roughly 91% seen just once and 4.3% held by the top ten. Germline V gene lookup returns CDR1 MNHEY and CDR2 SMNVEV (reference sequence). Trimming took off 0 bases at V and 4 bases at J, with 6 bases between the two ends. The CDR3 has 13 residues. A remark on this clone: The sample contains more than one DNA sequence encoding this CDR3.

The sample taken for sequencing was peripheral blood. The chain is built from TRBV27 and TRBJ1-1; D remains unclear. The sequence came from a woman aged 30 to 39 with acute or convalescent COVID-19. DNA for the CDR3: TGTGCCAGCAGTTTATCGGAGGGCACTGAAGCTTTCTTT. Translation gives CASSLSEGTEAFF.